The 7 T cell receptor beta chains given below trace back to one sample, sequenced in a study of regulatory T cells in long-lasting Graves disease. Construction of TCR beta libraries relied on iRepertoire HTBI primers and on Arm-PCR targeting CDR3 regions. TCRdb re-derived calls from the multiplex PCR reads in MiXCR, one entry per CDR3 protein. Here the sample spans fewer than 350,000 distinct CDR3 sequences, over 15% being singletons. Indicated time point: newly diagnosed GD, antithyroid drugs for less than 3 months. RNA from PBMCs was the source of the TCR library. Sequencing was performed on peripheral blood mononuclear cells (PBMCs), taken at new diagnosis, from a patient treated with antithyroid drugs. The receptors shown here come from a female donor with Graves disease.

This clonotype was recorded at least ten times. J is TRBJ1-1 and V is TRBV6-1; D gene ambiguous. CDR3 length: 15 amino acids. V lost 7 bases to trimming and J lost 1 base, with 16 bases between them. Looked up from germline, CDR1 is MNHNS and CDR2 is SASEGT. The CDR3 DNA sequence: TGTGCCAGCAAATCCGGTCCGCTCAAGAACACTGAAGCTTTCTTT. This encodes CASKSGPLKNTEAFF.

The rearrangement links TRBV4-1 to TRBJ1-3; 8 nucleotides agree with TRBD1. Losses at the gene ends were 1 base for V and 2 bases for J; bases not matched to a gene: 7. Germline CDR1 is MGHRA and CDR2 is YSYEKL. The CDR3 sequence is 17 residues long. For the CDR3, the DNA is TGCGCCAGCAGCCAAGTTGGACAGGGACTTACTGGAAACACCATATATTTT. Amino acid sequence: CASSQVGQGLTGNTIYF.

This clonotype was seen more than once but under ten times. The junction and the germline gene differ at one end; a read error may be behind it. The rearrangement uses TRBV24-1 and TRBJ2-2, with D possibly TRBD2 on 5 matching bases. There are 16 residues in the CDR3. Germline V gene sequence: CDR1 KGHDR, CDR2 SFDVKD. This chain's CDR3 is CATPPLAGVNTGEPFF. The CDR3 nucleotides are TGTGCCACCCCCCCCCTGGCGGGCGTCAACACCGGGGAGCCGTTTTTT.

A remark on this clonotype: This sequence may be a read error, since a much larger clone differs from it by one base. The CDR3 loop reads CALRSRQGAEQYF. As DNA, the CDR3 is TGTGCCCTCCGGTCCCGCCAGGGGGCCGAGCAGTACTTC. The chain uses TRBV6-1 and TRBJ2-7; 8 positions match TRBD1. Trimming cost V 11 bases and J 6 bases; bases outside gene matches: 12. The length of the CDR3 is 13 residues. Germline CDR1 reads MNHNS; CDR2 reads SASEGT.

This clonotype showed up many times. The rearrangement links TRBV12-3 or TRBV12-4 to TRBJ1-1, with D unresolved. With 1 base removed from V and 0 bases from J, the gap between germline ends came to 6 bases. The length of the CDR3 is 14 residues. This chain's CDR3 is CASSLDTMNTEAFF. The DNA of the CDR3 is TGTGCCAGCAGTTTAGATACTATGAACACTGAAGCTTTCTTT.

As concerns this clonotype: With a much larger clone just one base away, this may be a read error. The V call is TRBV5-1, the J call TRBJ1-2; perhaps TRBD1 as D (6 bases). CDR1 and CDR2 from the germline V gene are SGHRS and YFSETQ. The CDR3 covers 15 residues. V lost 7 bases and J lost 7, with 23 bases in between. The CDR3 loop is CASGGLQGTLVGYTF. CDR3 coding DNA: TGCGCCAGCGGGGGCCTCCAGGGAACGCTAGTTGGCTACACCTTC.

Many counts were recorded for this clonotype. The chain employs TRBV10-3 and TRBJ1-1; perhaps TRBD1 as D (5 bases). Germline V gene lookup returns CDR1 ENHRY and CDR2 SYGVKD. The CDR3 is made up of 15 amino acids. V was trimmed by 4 bases and J by 0 bases, leaving 12 bases between them. The CDR3 sequence: CAISGGDRVNTEAFF. In DNA form, the CDR3 reads TGTGCCATCAGTGGGGGTGACAGAGTGAACACTGAAGCTTTCTTT.